This is a list of T cell receptor beta chains from one sample in a study of shared clonotypes between healthy human individuals. Profiling relied on immunoSEQ multiplex PCR, and the TCRdb table lists in-frame clones only, not all of them. The sample carries 2,500,000 or so clones, under 95% recorded once. The specimen sequenced was naive CD4+ T cells from PBMCs. The receptor source for this set is a man between 18 and 35 years old in good health. Some clones in this sample may be carry-over from other donors' samples. The CDR3 runs from the conserved cysteine through the conserved F or W.

j_call: TRBJ1-5; v_call: TRBV11-2; cdr3_aa: CASSPQPREAQHF
j_call: TRBJ2-5; v_call: TRBV19; cdr3_aa: CASRIGPGLAEETQYF
j_call: TRBJ1-2; v_call: TRBV4-2; cdr3_aa: CASSQGARNYGYTF
j_call: TRBJ1-1; v_call: TRBV18; cdr3_aa: CASSLQGKNTEAFF
j_call: TRBJ1-3; v_call: TRBV18; cdr3_aa: CASAKTEFSGNTIYF
j_call: TRBJ2-7; v_call: TRBV28; cdr3_aa: CASRGNSLGSSSYEQYF
j_call: TRBJ1-3; v_call: TRBV10-3; cdr3_aa: CATGESTGNTIYF
j_call: TRBJ2-7; v_call: TRBV6-5; cdr3_aa: CASRNLAGGAYEQYF
j_call: TRBJ1-1; v_call: TRBV7-2; cdr3_aa: CASSLGGRLTGTEAFF
j_call: TRBJ1-1; v_call: TRBV6-1; cdr3_aa: CASSPSPGQGRQAFF
j_call: TRBJ1-2; v_call: TRBV28; cdr3_aa: CASSPVLAGLPQFF
j_call: TRBJ1-2; v_call: TRBV6-1; cdr3_aa: CASIEEQGAASPNYGYTF
j_call: TRBJ2-5; v_call: TRBV2; cdr3_aa: CASSEEGTQYF
j_call: TRBJ1-2; v_call: TRBV9; cdr3_aa: CASSVRIGQGNYGYTF
j_call: TRBJ1-2; v_call: TRBV2; cdr3_aa: CASSASIGYTF
j_call: TRBJ1-1; v_call: TRBV30; cdr3_aa: CAFPGMNTEAFF
j_call: TRBJ2-1; v_call: TRBV5-1; cdr3_aa: CASSLDASYNEQFF
j_call: TRBJ1-1; v_call: TRBV7-2; cdr3_aa: CASSLTRDSLMNTEAFF
j_call: TRBJ2-5; v_call: TRBV18; cdr3_aa: CASSPPRETQYF
j_call: TRBJ1-1; v_call: TRBV6-6; cdr3_aa: CASSYQAGGPEAFF
j_call: TRBJ1-3; v_call: TRBV10-3; cdr3_aa: CASGQGSGNTIYF
j_call: TRBJ2-1; v_call: TRBV5-1; cdr3_aa: CASSFSGSSNEQFF
j_call: TRBJ1-2; v_call: TRBV7-9; cdr3_aa: CASSLRLDVLYGYTF
j_call: TRBJ2-7; v_call: TRBV10-3; cdr3_aa: CACGLGEQGADEQYF
j_call: TRBJ2-7; v_call: TRBV5-1; cdr3_aa: CASSLASASGSSEQYF
j_call: TRBJ1-2; v_call: TRBV12-2; cdr3_aa: CASRLARTAFYGYTF
j_call: TRBJ2-7; v_call: TRBV6-1; cdr3_aa: CASSEAWQGPSYEQYF
j_call: TRBJ2-3; v_call: TRBV6-4; cdr3_aa: CASSDSLAGSTDTQYF
j_call: TRBJ1-1; v_call: TRBV9; cdr3_aa: CASSGGGTGNTEAFF
j_call: TRBJ1-1; v_call: TRBV20-1; cdr3_aa: CSASANTEAFF
j_call: TRBJ2-1; v_call: TRBV4-1; cdr3_aa: CASSQDSGSSYNEQFF
j_call: TRBJ1-1; v_call: TRBV6-5; cdr3_aa: CASSYGTGNTEAFF
j_call: TRBJ1-3; v_call: TRBV5-4; cdr3_aa: CASSSTTGAVNTIYF
j_call: TRBJ2-5; v_call: TRBV6-5; cdr3_aa: CASGGQLQETQYF
j_call: TRBJ2-7; v_call: TRBV29-1; cdr3_aa: CSVAGTGASYEQYF
j_call: TRBJ2-2; v_call: TRBV28; cdr3_aa: CASRSNTGELFF
j_call: TRBJ2-1; v_call: TRBV27; cdr3_aa: CASSSVLAGKFLPPHNEQFF
j_call: TRBJ2-3; v_call: TRBV6-6; cdr3_aa: CASSLISLTTTDTQYF
j_call: TRBJ1-1; v_call: TRBV6-5; cdr3_aa: CASRNWGAGDTEAFF
j_call: TRBJ2-1; v_call: TRBV28; cdr3_aa: CASSPGGRSYNEQFF
j_call: TRBJ2-3; v_call: TRBV18; cdr3_aa: CASSAGLAGGTDTQYF
j_call: TRBJ1-2; v_call: TRBV14; cdr3_aa: CASSKAGTANYGYTF
j_call: TRBJ2-2; v_call: TRBV5-4; cdr3_aa: CASSLSGSITGELFF
j_call: TRBJ2-7; v_call: TRBV11-2; cdr3_aa: CASSSYRGDYEQYF
j_call: TRBJ1-1; v_call: TRBV7-8; cdr3_aa: CASSRRVDLGAFF
j_call: TRBJ2-5; v_call: TRBV4-3; cdr3_aa: CASSQDIRETQYF
j_call: TRBJ2-7; v_call: TRBV11-2; cdr3_aa: CASSHRAPRSGTSGYEQYF
j_call: TRBJ2-1; v_call: TRBV30; cdr3_aa: CAWSDLSLQSEQFF
j_call: TRBJ1-2; v_call: TRBV29-1; cdr3_aa: CSVEDRTGAGGYTF
j_call: TRBJ1-1; v_call: TRBV5-1; cdr3_aa: CASSFSSNTEAFF
j_call: TRBJ2-5; v_call: TRBV27; cdr3_aa: CASSDQGAAETQYF
j_call: TRBJ1-1; v_call: TRBV28; cdr3_aa: CASNLQGAEAFF
j_call: TRBJ2-3; v_call: TRBV19; cdr3_aa: CASSRTGVPYPDTQYF
j_call: TRBJ1-3; v_call: TRBV9; cdr3_aa: CASSVALDGSSGNTIYF
j_call: TRBJ2-3; v_call: TRBV11-2; cdr3_aa: CASSAYLTGDTQYF
j_call: TRBJ2-7; v_call: TRBV6-1; cdr3_aa: CASHITGGGEQYF
j_call: TRBJ1-2; v_call: TRBV5-1; cdr3_aa: CASSIGTGFYGYTF
j_call: TRBJ2-1; v_call: TRBV11-3; cdr3_aa: CASSLGPINIYNEQFF